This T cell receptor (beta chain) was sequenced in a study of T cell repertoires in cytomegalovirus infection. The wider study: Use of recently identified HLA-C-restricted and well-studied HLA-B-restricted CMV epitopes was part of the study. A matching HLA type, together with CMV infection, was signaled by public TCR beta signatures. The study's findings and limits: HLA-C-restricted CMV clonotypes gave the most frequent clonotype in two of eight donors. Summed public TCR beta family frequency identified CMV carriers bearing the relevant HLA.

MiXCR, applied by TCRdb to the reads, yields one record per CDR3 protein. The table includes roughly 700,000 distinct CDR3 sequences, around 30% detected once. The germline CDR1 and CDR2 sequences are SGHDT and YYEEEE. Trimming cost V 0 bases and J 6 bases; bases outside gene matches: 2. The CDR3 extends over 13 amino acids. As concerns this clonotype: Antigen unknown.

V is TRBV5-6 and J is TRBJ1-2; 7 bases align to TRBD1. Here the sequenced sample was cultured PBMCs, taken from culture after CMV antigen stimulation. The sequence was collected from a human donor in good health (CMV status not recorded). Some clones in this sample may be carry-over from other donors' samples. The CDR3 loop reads CASSLGGQNGYTF. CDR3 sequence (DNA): TGTGCCAGCAGCTTGGGGGGACAGAATGGCTACACCTTC.